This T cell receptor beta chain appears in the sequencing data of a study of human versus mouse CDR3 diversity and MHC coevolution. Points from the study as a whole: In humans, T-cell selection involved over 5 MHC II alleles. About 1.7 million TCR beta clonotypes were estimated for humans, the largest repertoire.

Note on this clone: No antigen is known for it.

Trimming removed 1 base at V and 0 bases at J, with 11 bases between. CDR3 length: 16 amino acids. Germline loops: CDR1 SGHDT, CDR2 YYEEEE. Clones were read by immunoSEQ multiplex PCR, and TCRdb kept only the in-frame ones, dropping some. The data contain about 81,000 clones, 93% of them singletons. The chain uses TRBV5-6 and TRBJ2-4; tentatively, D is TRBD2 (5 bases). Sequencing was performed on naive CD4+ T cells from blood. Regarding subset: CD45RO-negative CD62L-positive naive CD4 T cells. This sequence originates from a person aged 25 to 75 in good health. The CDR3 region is CASSLQSGIAKNIQYF. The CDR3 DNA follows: TGTGCCAGCAGCTTGCAATCGGGGATAGCCAAAAACATTCAGTACTTC.